This entry lists 23 T cell receptor beta chains sequenced from one sample in a study of T cell repertoires in aging, cancer and after chemotherapy. A mixed TRB-A/B primer pool amplified rearranged TRB by multiplex touch-down PCR. TCRdb used MiXCR to reprocess the multiplex PCR reads, holding one entry per CDR3 protein. The sample consists of fewer than 6,500 distinct CDR3 sequences, 27% of them appearing once. Peripheral blood genomic DNA, not sorted cells or RNA, was the template. Sample: blood. The receptors originated from a human donor in good health.

This clonotype is labeled medium-sized. The chain recombines TRBV27 with TRBJ2-7; 14 nucleotides align to TRBD2. Per germline, CDR1 MNHEY and CDR2 SMNVEV (reference sequence). The CDR3 spans 14 residues. V shed 6 bases, J shed 5 bases, and the junction held 3 bases outside the gene matches. The CDR3: CASSPGLAGDEQYF. In DNA, the CDR3 is TGTGCCAGCAGCCCGGGACTAGCGGGAGACGAGCAGTACTTC.

Sample share makes this clonotype medium-sized. The chain recombines TRBV20-1 with TRBJ2-6; D perhaps matches TRBD2 (5 bases). Germline lookup yields CDR1 DFQATT and CDR2 SNEGSKA (reference sequence). Trimming cost V 3 bases and J 0 bases, with 15 bases left between them. This CDR3 contains 17 residues. CDR3 sequence: CSASGMGSASGANVLTF. The CDR3 DNA sequence: TGCAGTGCTAGCGGGATGGGGAGCGCCTCTGGGGCCAACGTCCTGACTTTC.

The chain carries TRBV9 and TRBJ2-3; 8 nucleotides align to TRBD2. The CDR3 is made up of 16 amino acids. CDR1 is SGDLS, CDR2 YYNGEE, per germline. V lost 3 bases and J lost 5; bases outside the gene matches: 11. The CDR3 sequence: CASSGSGAVLGDTQYF. DNA of the CDR3: TGTGCCAGCAGCGGTAGCGGGGCCGTCCTCGGAGATACGCAGTATTTT.

This clonotype occurred a few times. This rearrangement joins TRBV4-2 to TRBJ2-1; 7 bases fit TRBD2. Germline V gene data show CDR1 as LGHNA and CDR2 as YNFKEQ. The CDR3 contains 14 residues. V lost 1 base, J lost 10 bases, and 7 bases stayed unmatched. The CDR3 DNA follows: TGTGCCAGCAGCCAAGGGGGAGGGCCACGGGAGCAGTTCTTC. Protein sequence: CASSQGGGPREQFF.

This clonotype is labeled medium-sized. The chain is built from TRBV6-2 or TRBV6-3 and TRBJ2-2, with D uncertain. V was pared by 4 bases and J by 1 base, with 4 bases between. This CDR3 is 13 amino acids long. Germline V gene lookup returns CDR1 MNHEY and CDR2 SVGEGT. CDR3 amino acids: CASSWENTGELFF. In DNA, the CDR3 is TGTGCCAGCAGTTGGGAGAACACCGGGGAGCTGTTTTTT.

This clonotype was picked up a small number of times. This sequence joins TRBV24-1 and TRBJ1-1; D not certain. V lost 4 bases, J lost 5 bases, and 4 bases lay in between. This CDR3 comprises 11 residues. Looked up from germline, CDR1 is KGHDR and CDR2 is SFDVKD. This chain's CDR3 is CATSEGTEAFF. The CDR3, as DNA: TGTGCCACCAGTGAGGGTACTGAAGCTTTCTTT.

The chain links TRBV6-5 to TRBJ2-5, with D perhaps assigned TRBD1 or TRBD2 (5 bases each). V lost 2 bases to trimming and J lost 1 base, with 14 bases between them. CDR1 is MNHEY and CDR2 is SVGAGI in the germline V gene. There are 16 residues in the CDR3. The CDR3 region has the DNA TGTGCCAGCAGTTACGGTGGGGACCCGACCCAAGAGACCCAGTACTTC. Translated: CASSYGGDPTQETQYF.

This chain links TRBV5-1 with TRBJ2-3; TRBD1 aligns across 9 bases. Trimming at V came to 7 bases and at J to 4 bases, leaving 10 bases not matched to a gene. The V gene's germline CDR1 is SGHRS and CDR2 YFSETQ. This CDR3 has 15 amino acids. The CDR3 nucleotides are TGCGCCAGCGGCTCCGGGACAGGGATTTCAGATACGCAGTATTTT. This gives the protein CASGSGTGISDTQYF.

This clonotype is medium-sized within its sample. This chain joins TRBV20-1 and TRBJ2-7; D remains ambiguous. This CDR3 comprises 15 residues. Trimming stripped 1 base from V and 0 bases from J, with 13 bases between. CDR1 is DFQATT, CDR2 SNEGSKA, per germline (reference sequence). This CDR3 is CSARGDLLSSYEQYF. The CDR3 nucleotides are TGCAGTGCTAGAGGTGACCTACTCAGCTCCTACGAGCAGTACTTC.

This clonotype was picked up a small number of times. This sequence joins TRBV19 and TRBJ2-1; 10 nucleotides line up with TRBD2. The CDR3 contains 14 residues. V shed 5 bases and J 9 bases; nucleotides not matched to a gene: 7. Germline CDR1 and CDR2: LNHDA and SQIVND (reference sequence). This CDR3 is CASSVSGRAFEQFF. The CDR3 DNA sequence: TGTGCCAGTAGTGTGAGCGGGAGGGCATTTGAGCAGTTCTTC.

With regard to this clonotype: A read error may explain this, as a much larger clone is one base away. This chain uses TRBV15 with TRBJ1-1, with 7 nucleotides matching TRBD1. CDR1 and CDR2 from the germline V gene are LNHNV and YYDKDF (reference sequence). The CDR3 runs 16 residues. V lost 0 bases to trimming and J lost 6 bases; unmatched junction nucleotides: 10. CDR3: CATSRDLALGGAEAFF. In nucleotides, the CDR3 is TGTGCCACCAGCAGAGATCTTGCCCTAGGGGGCGCTGAAGCTTTCTTT.

This clonotype counts as medium-sized. The chain uses TRBV6-6 and TRBJ2-3, with TRBD2 matching 7 bases. Germline-derived CDR1 and CDR2 are MNHNY and SVGAGI (reference sequence). CDR3 size: 16 residues. Trimming took 6 bases from V and 4 from J; bases not matched to a gene: 13. The CDR3 spells CASSPGRTRSADTQYF. CDR3 DNA: TGTGCCAGCAGCCCTGGGAGGACTAGATCCGCAGATACGCAGTATTTT.

This clonotype has only a few counts. This rearrangement joins TRBV7-9 to TRBJ2-7, with 8 bases lining up with TRBD2. Per germline, CDR1 SEHNR and CDR2 FQNEAQ (reference sequence). This CDR3 region has 14 residues. The V and J ends lost 3 bases and 5 bases, in that order; junction bases with no gene match: 6. CDR3 DNA: TGTGCCAGCAGCTTTAGGACTAGCACCCACGAGCAGTACTTC. This encodes CASSFRTSTHEQYF.

In this sample, this clonotype is medium-sized. The gene calls are TRBV6-5 and TRBJ2-1; 7 bases line up with TRBD2. The CDR3 is made up of 15 amino acids. Germline V gives CDR1 MNHEY, CDR2 SVGAGI. The ends lost 6 bases at V and 0 bases at J; junction bases unmatched: 5. This CDR3 reads CASRRGRSSYNEQFF. The CDR3, as DNA: TGTGCCAGCAGACGCGGGAGAAGCTCCTACAATGAGCAGTTCTTC.

V is TRBV29-1 and J is TRBJ2-3; D uncertain. Trimming took off 3 bases at V and 0 bases at J, with 7 bases between the two ends. CDR3 length: 13 amino acids. Germline-derived CDR1 and CDR2 are SQVTM and ANQGSEA. The DNA of the CDR3 is TGCAGCGTTGATTCTGGGAGCACAGATACGCAGTATTTT. Its translation: CSVDSGSTDTQYF.

This clonotype is categorized as medium-sized. The chain uses TRBV19 and TRBJ2-1; perhaps TRBD2 as D (6 bases). Germline CDR1 and CDR2: LNHDA and SQIVND (reference sequence). Trimming removed 1 base from V and 6 bases from J, with 13 bases in between. This CDR3 has 15 amino acids. CDR3 residues: CASSIVGAGGNEQFF. The CDR3 nucleotides are TGTGCCAGTAGTATAGTAGGAGCGGGTGGCAATGAGCAGTTCTTC.

This clonotype is labeled medium-sized (0.01 to 0.1%). The J gene is TRBJ2-1, the V gene TRBV20-1; tentative D call: TRBD2 (5 bases). Germline-derived CDR1 and CDR2 are DFQATT and SNEGSKA (reference sequence). The CDR3 totals 16 residues. V was clipped by 0 bases and J by 0 bases, with 12 bases between them. The CDR3 DNA reads as TGCAGTGCTAGAGACCCGACTGGGAGCTCCTACAATGAGCAGTTCTTC. Amino acid sequence: CSARDPTGSSYNEQFF.

This clonotype is categorized as medium-sized. This chain uses TRBV27 with TRBJ2-7; 10 bases are shared with TRBD2. The V gene end was trimmed by 5 bases and the J gene end by 6 bases; junction bases not matched to a gene: 4. The CDR3 runs 13 residues. Germline V gives CDR1 MNHEY, CDR2 SMNVEV (reference sequence). CDR3 sequence: CASSVAGGGEQYF. CDR3 nucleotides: TGTGCCAGCAGTGTAGCGGGAGGCGGCGAGCAGTACTTC.

This rearrangement joins TRBV5-6 to TRBJ2-1; TRBD2 matches 9 bases. This CDR3 contains 16 residues. J gave up 6 bases and V 3 bases, and 10 bases lay outside the gene matches. Germline loops: CDR1 SGHDT, CDR2 YYEEEE. Here the CDR3 reads CASSSQQREVSNEQFF. For the CDR3, the DNA is TGTGCCAGCAGCTCCCAGCAGCGGGAGGTCTCCAATGAGCAGTTCTTC. Full variable domain (outside the CDR3, taken from reference TRBV5-6 and TRBJ2-1): DAGVTQSPTHLIKTRGQQVTLRCSPKSGHDTVSWYQQALGQGPQFIFQYYEEEERQRGNFPDRFSGHQFPNYSSELNVNALLLGDSALYLCASSSQQREVSNEQFFGPGTRLTVL.

By sample share, this clonotype is medium-sized. This sequence joins TRBV7-6 and TRBJ1-6; the D is unclear. Trimming stripped 5 bases from V and 3 bases from J, with 23 bases between. CDR3 length equals 19 residues. The germline CDR1 and CDR2 sequences are SGHVS and FNYEAQ. In DNA form, the CDR3 reads TGTGCCAGCAGCCTAATTCTGATCCTCAGACGTAACTATAATTCACCCCTCCACTTT. As protein: CASSLILILRRNYNSPLHF.

The rearrangement uses TRBV20-1 and TRBJ2-3, with D tentatively TRBD1 (6 bases). This CDR3 comprises 14 residues. The ends were cut back, 6 bases at V and 6 bases at J, with 19 bases in the middle. Germline V CDR1 and CDR2: DFQATT, SNEGSKA (reference sequence). CDR3 nucleotides: TGCAGTGCAAGTAACAGGGTCCGCGGGGATACGCAGTATTTT. It encodes CSASNRVRGDTQYF.

Only one count was recorded for this clonotype. The gene calls are TRBV15 and TRBJ2-5; D remains unclear. Trimming shortened V by 0 bases and J by 0 bases, and 8 bases separated the two germline ends. In germline, CDR1 is LNHNV, CDR2 YYDKDF (reference sequence). The CDR3 extends over 15 amino acids. The CDR3 DNA is TGTGCCACCAGCAGAGATTTAGCTGACCAAGAGACCCAGTACTTC. Translated, it gives CATSRDLADQETQYF.

By share, this clonotype ranks as medium-sized. The chain is built from TRBV11-2 and TRBJ2-3; 7 nucleotides match TRBD2. The CDR3 length is 18 residues. V lost 4 bases and J lost 2; bases outside the gene matches: 15. Per germline, CDR1 SGHAT and CDR2 FQNNGV. CDR3 coding DNA: TGTGCCAGCAGCTCGTTTCCGACTAGCCGAACCCTCACAGATACGCAGTATTTT. Protein: CASSSFPTSRTLTDTQYF.